Listed below are T cell receptor beta chains from one sample, sequenced in a study of blood T cell repertoires in COVID-19. TCRdb's copy holds only in-frame clones and misses some; the assay was immunoSEQ multiplex PCR. The sample holds about 59,000 clones, over 75% seen once. The specimen sequenced was peripheral blood. These receptors were collected from a man between 60 and 75 years old with acute or convalescent COVID-19. CDR3s include the opening cysteine and the closing phenylalanine or tryptophan. Each record gives: V gene, D gene, J gene, clone size, CDR3 protein, CDR3 DNA. The D gene is left open where the match is weak. A clone size is listed for some rows: how often the clone was seen (once, few, many), or a class if it is expanded.

>TRBV6-2/TRBV6-3|TRBD1|TRBJ1-4|NA
CASSYSFTDRVTNEKLFF
TGTGCCAGCAGTTACTCATTCACCGACAGGGTCACTAATGAAAAACTGTTTTTT
>TRBV5-5|NA|TRBJ1-2|once
CASSLVAGANYGYTF
TGTGCCAGCAGCTTGGTGGCAGGGGCTAACTATGGCTACACCTTC
>TRBV5-4|TRBD1|TRBJ1-5|NA
CASSRDRAAQPQHF
TGTGCCAGCAGCCGAGACAGGGCAGCTCAGCCCCAGCATTTT
>TRBV10-3|NA|TRBJ1-6|NA
CAISDATPTSPLHF
TGTGCCATCAGTGATGCGACTCCTACTTCACCCCTCCACTTT
>TRBV20-1|NA|TRBJ2-1|NA
CSASTRLGNEQFF
TGCAGTGCTAGTACCAGGCTTGGGAATGAGCAGTTCTTC
>TRBV10-3|NA|TRBJ2-3|once
CAINQGPTDTQYF
TGTGCCATCAATCAGGGCCCCACAGATACGCAGTATTTT
>TRBV19|TRBD2|TRBJ2-1|NA
CASSPGTSGILGQFF
TGTGCCAGTAGTCCCGGGACTAGCGGGATCCTTGGGCAGTTCTTC
>TRBV28|NA|TRBJ1-2|NA
CASSPPTGIYGYTF
TGTGCCAGCAGTCCCCCGACAGGCATCTATGGCTACACCTTC
>TRBV7-2|NA|TRBJ1-2|once
CASSLTPGRANYGYTF
TGTGCCAGCAGCCTGACCCCAGGGAGGGCTAACTATGGCTACACCTTC
>TRBV11-2|NA|TRBJ2-3|few
CASSLRVGGADRGYTQYF
TGTGCCAGCAGCCTAAGAGTGGGGGGGGCCGATCGTGGATATACGCAGTATTTT
>TRBV24-1|NA|TRBJ1-5|NA
CATSDSGTPNQPQHF
TGTGCCACCAGTGATTCCGGGACACCCAATCAGCCCCAGCATTTT
>TRBV3-1/TRBV3-2|NA|TRBJ1-3|few
CASSQGRAGGNTIYF
TGTGCCAGCAGCCAAGGCAGGGCAGGGGGAAACACCATATATTTT
>TRBV29-1|TRBD2|TRBJ2-3|few
CSVVGGGAVDTQYF
TGCAGCGTTGTCGGCGGGGGGGCTGTAGATACGCAGTATTTT
>TRBV27|TRBD1|TRBJ1-1|once
CASSLTKTGMNTEAFF
TGTGCCAGCAGTTTAACCAAGACAGGGATGAACACTGAAGCTTTCTTT
>TRBV6-4|TRBD1|TRBJ1-1|NA
CASSATGQGEAFF
TGTGCCAGCAGTGCGACAGGGCAGGGTGAAGCTTTCTTT
>TRBV7-7|TRBD1|TRBJ2-1|NA
CASSLAWTGVYNEQFF
TGTGCTAGCAGCTTAGCCTGGACAGGGGTTTACAATGAGCAGTTCTTC
>TRBV11-3|TRBD1|TRBJ2-5|NA
CASRQGMRETQYF
TGTGCCAGCAGACAGGGGATGAGAGAGACCCAGTACTTC
>TRBV19|TRBD1|TRBJ2-7|NA
CASKPGTGFYEQYF
TGTGCCAGTAAACCCGGGACAGGGTTCTACGAGCAGTACTTC
>TRBV6-1|TRBD1|TRBJ2-2|NA
CASSDHYRGQAGELFF
TGTGCCAGCAGTGACCATTACAGGGGGCAGGCCGGGGAGCTGTTTTTT
>TRBV11-2|NA|TRBJ2-3|NA
CASSLSYSTDTQYF
TGTGCCAGCAGCTTGAGTTATAGCACAGATACGCAGTATTTT
>TRBV6-1|TRBD1|TRBJ1-2|once
CASSEEGGFGYTF
TGTGCCAGCAGTGAGGAAGGGGGCTTTGGCTACACCTTC
>TRBV6-5|NA|TRBJ1-2|NA
CASSPQRRNSLGYTF
TGTGCCAGCAGTCCTCAACGCAGGAACTCCCTTGGCTACACCTTC
>TRBV12-3/TRBV12-4|NA|TRBJ2-2|NA
CASSTFFGELFF
TGTGCCAGCAGTACTTTTTTCGGGGAGCTGTTTTTT
>TRBV4-1|TRBD1|TRBJ2-2|NA
CASSQVPGQGAGELFF
TGCGCCAGCAGCCAAGTTCCGGGACAGGGGGCCGGGGAGCTGTTTTTT
>TRBV6-6|NA|TRBJ1-2|NA
CASNGFANYGYTF
TGTGCCAGCAACGGGTTTGCTAACTATGGCTACACCTTC
>TRBV11-2|NA|TRBJ2-5|NA
CASSPGVGGTQYF
TGTGCCAGCAGCCCCGGGGTGGGGGGGACCCAGTACTTC
>TRBV6-1|TRBD2|TRBJ2-3|NA
CASSAASGGYTDTQYF
TGTGCCAGCAGTGCGGCTAGCGGGGGGTACACAGATACGCAGTATTTT
>TRBV6-1|NA|TRBJ2-3|once
CASSDLTDTQYF
TGTGCCAGCAGTGATCTCACAGATACGCAGTATTTT
>TRBV10-3|NA|TRBJ1-1|NA
CAISASQNTEAFF
TGTGCCATCAGTGCGTCCCAGAACACTGAAGCTTTCTTT
>TRBV3-1/TRBV3-2|TRBD1|TRBJ2-2|NA
CASRLLGQGAGELFF
TGTGCCAGCAGATTATTAGGACAGGGTGCCGGGGAGCTGTTTTTT
>TRBV2|NA|TRBJ2-3|NA
CASVRRRATSTDTQYF
TGTGCCAGCGTAAGACGGAGAGCGACTAGCACAGATACGCAGTATTTT
>TRBV19|NA|TRBJ1-4|NA
CASSPREYEKLFF
TGTGCCAGTAGTCCGAGGGAGTATGAAAAACTGTTTTTT
>TRBV19|TRBD1|TRBJ2-7|NA
CATGQGAYYEQYF
TGTGCCACGGGACAGGGGGCATATTACGAGCAGTACTTC
>TRBV19|NA|TRBJ1-1|NA
CASRMLGGTEAFF
TGTGCCAGTAGGATGTTAGGAGGGACTGAAGCTTTCTTT
>TRBV9|NA|TRBJ2-7|once
CASSVRPDEQYF
TGTGCCAGCAGCGTACGTCCAGACGAGCAGTACTTC
>TRBV6-5|NA|TRBJ2-7|once
CASSRDSRREQYF
TGTGCCAGCAGTCGGGACTCCCGACGGGAGCAGTACTTC
>TRBV10-3|NA|TRBJ1-5|NA
CAISDPTGLSGNQPQHF
TGTGCCATCAGTGACCCCACAGGGCTATCGGGCAATCAGCCCCAGCATTTT
>TRBV20-1|NA|TRBJ1-5|NA
CSASKSAGVNQPQHF
TGCAGTGCTAGTAAATCTGCAGGGGTCAATCAGCCCCAGCATTTT
>TRBV13|TRBD1|TRBJ1-1|NA
CASRLPRQGRPSTEAFF
TGTGCCAGCAGATTACCCAGACAGGGTAGACCGAGCACTGAAGCTTTCTTT
>TRBV5-1|NA|TRBJ2-7|NA
CASSPQTYEQYF
TGCGCCAGCAGCCCGCAGACCTACGAGCAGTACTTC
>TRBV6-4|NA|TRBJ1-1|few
CASSTDSTTEAFF
TGTGCCAGCAGTACCGACTCGACGACTGAAGCTTTCTTT
>TRBV29-1|TRBD1|TRBJ1-1|NA
CSARTGSTEAFF
TGCAGCGCTAGGACAGGGTCAACTGAAGCTTTCTTT
>TRBV6-1|NA|TRBJ2-2|NA
CASSGRPGELFF
TGTGCCAGCAGTGGGCGGCCCGGGGAGCTGTTTTTT
>TRBV19|TRBD2|TRBJ2-7|NA
CASSRAGLAWEQYF
TGTGCCAGTAGTCGAGCGGGACTAGCGTGGGAGCAGTACTTC
>TRBV10-3|NA|TRBJ1-2|NA
CAISGGGISYGYTF
TGTGCCATCAGTGGGGGAGGGATTAGCTATGGCTACACCTTC
>TRBV30|TRBD2|TRBJ2-1|once
CAWGLAGGRNEQFF
TGTGCCTGGGGACTAGCGGGGGGGCGCAATGAGCAGTTCTTC
>TRBV28|NA|TRBJ1-5|once
CASSLLPGGSSNQPQHF
TGTGCCAGCAGTTTATTACCGGGGGGATCGAGCAATCAGCCCCAGCATTTT
>TRBV19|NA|TRBJ2-2|once
CASSIGTGIGELFF
TGTGCCAGTAGTATAGGCACAGGGATCGGGGAGCTGTTTTTT
>TRBV7-9|TRBD1|TRBJ1-1|NA
CASSPDRAEAFF
TGTGCCAGCAGCCCGGACAGGGCCGAAGCTTTCTTT
>TRBV19|NA|TRBJ2-7|NA
CASSIGEYEQYF
TGTGCCAGTAGTATAGGGGAGTACGAGCAGTACTTC
>TRBV6-1|NA|TRBJ1-3|NA
CASSERRRGNTIYF
TGTGCCAGCAGTGAAAGGAGGAGGGGAAACACCATATATTTT
>TRBV24-1|TRBD2|TRBJ2-5|once
CATSDLPGTRLETQYF
TGTGCCACCAGTGATTTGCCCGGGACTAGACTAGAGACCCAGTACTTC
>TRBV27|NA|TRBJ1-1|medium-sized
CASSWWGGAPNTEAFF
TGTGCCAGCAGTTGGTGGGGCGGCGCTCCGAACACTGAAGCTTTCTTT
>TRBV3-1/TRBV3-2|TRBD1|TRBJ2-1|NA
CASSMDREQFF
TGTGCCAGCAGCATGGACAGGGAACAGTTCTTC
>TRBV28|TRBD2|TRBJ2-7|NA
CASSLAGGSGSYEQYF
TGTGCCAGCAGTTTAGCGGGGGGTTCGGGCTCCTACGAGCAGTACTTC
>TRBV5-1|TRBD1|TRBJ1-1|NA
CASSLRTGGDYRAFF
TGCGCCAGCAGCTTAAGGACAGGGGGCGACTATCGGGCTTTCTTT
>TRBV10-2|NA|TRBJ1-2|NA
CASSEQRNYGYTF
TGCGCCAGCAGTGAACAGAGAAACTATGGCTACACCTTC
>TRBV5-1|NA|TRBJ1-1|NA
CASSLVAGLNTEAFF
TGCGCCAGCAGCTTGGTGGCGGGATTGAACACTGAAGCTTTCTTT
>TRBV14|TRBD1|TRBJ1-2|NA
CASSQPRQGAHGYTF
TGTGCCAGCAGCCAACCCCGACAGGGGGCGCATGGCTACACCTTC
>TRBV9|NA|TRBJ2-7|NA
CASSVDGQRSYEQYF
TGTGCCAGCAGCGTAGATGGACAGCGCTCCTACGAGCAGTACTTC